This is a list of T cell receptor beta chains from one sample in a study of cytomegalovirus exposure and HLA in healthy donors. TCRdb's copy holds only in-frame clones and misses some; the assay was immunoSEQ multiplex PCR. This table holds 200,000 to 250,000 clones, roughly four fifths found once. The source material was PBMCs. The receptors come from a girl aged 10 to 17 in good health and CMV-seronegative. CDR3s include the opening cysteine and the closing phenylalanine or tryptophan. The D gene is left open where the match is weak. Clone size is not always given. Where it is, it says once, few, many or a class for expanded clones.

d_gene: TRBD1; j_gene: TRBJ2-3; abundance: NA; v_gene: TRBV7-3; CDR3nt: TGTGCCAGCAGCTCAAGGGGGACAGGGGACAAAATATCTGACACAGATACGCAGTATTTT; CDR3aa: CASSSRGTGDKISDTDTQYF
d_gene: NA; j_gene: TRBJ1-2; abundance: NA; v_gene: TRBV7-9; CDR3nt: TGTGCCAGCAGTCCTTCCGGACAGAGCTATGGCTACACCTTC; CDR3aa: CASSPSGQSYGYTF
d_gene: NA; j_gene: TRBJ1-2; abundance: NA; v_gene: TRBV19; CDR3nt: TGTGCCAGTAGCCAACCAGAGGCGGGGGCGCGTGGCTACACCTTC; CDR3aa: CASSQPEAGARGYTF
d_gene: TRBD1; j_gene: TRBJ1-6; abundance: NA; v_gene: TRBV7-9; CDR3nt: TGTGCCAGCAGCCCAACAGGGGAATCACCCCTCCACTTT; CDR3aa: CASSPTGESPLHF
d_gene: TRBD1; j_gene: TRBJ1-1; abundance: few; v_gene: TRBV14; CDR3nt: TGTGCCAGCAGCCAACGGACAGGGAACACTGAAGCTTTCTTT; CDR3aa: CASSQRTGNTEAFF
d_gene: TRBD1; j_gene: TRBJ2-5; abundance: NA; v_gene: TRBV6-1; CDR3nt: TGTGCCAGCAGGAGGACGACAGGGGACCAAGAGACCCAGTACTTC; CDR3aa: CASRRTTGDQETQYF
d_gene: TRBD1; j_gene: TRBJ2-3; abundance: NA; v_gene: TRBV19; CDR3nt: TGTGCCAGTAGTCTCCGGGACAGGGTCAGAGATACGCAGTATTTT; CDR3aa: CASSLRDRVRDTQYF
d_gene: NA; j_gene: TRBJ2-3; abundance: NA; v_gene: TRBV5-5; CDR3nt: TGTGCCAGCAGCTTCGGAACTAGCACTCTCGTAGATACGCAGTATTTT; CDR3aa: CASSFGTSTLVDTQYF
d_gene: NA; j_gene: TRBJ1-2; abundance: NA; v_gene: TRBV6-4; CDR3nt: TGTGCCAGCAGTCCCGCCAAAGGGAGGGTAGGTGGCTACACCTTC; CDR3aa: CASSPAKGRVGGYTF
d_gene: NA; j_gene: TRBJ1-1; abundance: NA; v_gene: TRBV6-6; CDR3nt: TGTGCCAGCAGACCGCCGCGGGACACTGAAGCTTTCTTT; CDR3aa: CASRPPRDTEAFF
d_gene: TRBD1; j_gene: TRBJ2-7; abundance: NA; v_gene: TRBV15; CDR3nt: TGTGCCACCAGCAGACCTTCTTGGGACAGGGGAAACTACGAGCAGTACTTC; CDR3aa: CATSRPSWDRGNYEQYF
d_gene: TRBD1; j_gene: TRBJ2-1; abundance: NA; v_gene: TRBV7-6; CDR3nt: TGTGCCAGCAGCCCCGATACAGGGGCTATGGAGGAGCAGTTCTTC; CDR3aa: CASSPDTGAMEEQFF
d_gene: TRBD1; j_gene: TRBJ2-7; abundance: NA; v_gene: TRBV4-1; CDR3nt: TGCGCCAGCAGCCAAGATCTGGGACAGAGTTCCTACGAGCAGTACTTC; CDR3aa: CASSQDLGQSSYEQYF
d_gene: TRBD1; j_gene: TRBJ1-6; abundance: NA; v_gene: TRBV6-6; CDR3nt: TGTGCCAGTCTAGACAGGGCCAATTCACCCCTCCACTTT; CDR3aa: CASLDRANSPLHF
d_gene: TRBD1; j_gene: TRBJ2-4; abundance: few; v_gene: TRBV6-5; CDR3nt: TGTGCCAGCAGGCCACAGGGGCTAGCCAAAAACATTCAGTACTTC; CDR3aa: CASRPQGLAKNIQYF
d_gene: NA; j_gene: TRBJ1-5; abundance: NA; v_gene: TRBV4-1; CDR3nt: TGCGCCAGCAGCCCCCCGGGGGAGGCCCAGCCCCAGCATTTT; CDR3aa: CASSPPGEAQPQHF
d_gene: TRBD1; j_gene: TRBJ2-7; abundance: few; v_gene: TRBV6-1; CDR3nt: TGTGCCAGCAACACCGGGACAGGGAACGACGAGCAGTACTTC; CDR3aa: CASNTGTGNDEQYF
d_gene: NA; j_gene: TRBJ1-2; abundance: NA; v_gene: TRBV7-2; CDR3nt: TGTGCCAGCAGCTCCGGAGGGGGGGCCCACGGCGGCTACACCTTC; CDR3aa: CASSSGGGAHGGYTF
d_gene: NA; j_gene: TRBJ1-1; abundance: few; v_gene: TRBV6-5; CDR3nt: TGTGCCAGCAGCCCGGACAGCCTGAACACTGAAGCTTTCTTT; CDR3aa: CASSPDSLNTEAFF
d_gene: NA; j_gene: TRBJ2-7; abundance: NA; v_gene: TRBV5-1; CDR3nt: TGCGCCAGCAGCTTCCGGGACAATCTCCACGAGCAGTACTTC; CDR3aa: CASSFRDNLHEQYF
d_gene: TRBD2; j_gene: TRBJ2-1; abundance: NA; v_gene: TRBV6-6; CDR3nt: TGTGCCATCTACTCCGGGACTAGCGTCTACAATGAGCAGTTCTTC; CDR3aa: CAIYSGTSVYNEQFF
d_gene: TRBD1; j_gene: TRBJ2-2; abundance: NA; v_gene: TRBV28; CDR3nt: TGTGCCCACAGTTTGGGGGACAGGGAAAGTGGGGAGCTGTTTTTT; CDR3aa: CAHSLGDRESGELFF
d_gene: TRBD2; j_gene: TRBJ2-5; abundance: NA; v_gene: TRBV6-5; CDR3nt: TGTGCCAGCAGTTCCCGGACTAGCGGAGAGACCCAGTACTTC; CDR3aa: CASSSRTSGETQYF
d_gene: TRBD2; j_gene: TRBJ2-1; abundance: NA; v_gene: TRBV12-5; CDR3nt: TGTGCTAGTGGTTCCCCCGCGAGCGGGAAACCCAATGAGCAGTTCTTC; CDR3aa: CASGSPASGKPNEQFF
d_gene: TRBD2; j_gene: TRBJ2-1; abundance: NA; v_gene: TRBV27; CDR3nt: TGTGCCAGCACTGAAGCGGGACCGAGGAATGAGCAGTTCTTC; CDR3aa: CASTEAGPRNEQFF
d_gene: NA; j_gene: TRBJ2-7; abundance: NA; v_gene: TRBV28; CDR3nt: TGTGCCAGCAGTCGGCCGACTAGCTACGAGCAGTACTTC; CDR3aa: CASSRPTSYEQYF
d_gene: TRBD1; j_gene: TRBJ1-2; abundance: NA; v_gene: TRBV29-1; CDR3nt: TGCAGCGTCAGGGGGGATGGCTACACCTTC; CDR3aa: CSVRGDGYTF
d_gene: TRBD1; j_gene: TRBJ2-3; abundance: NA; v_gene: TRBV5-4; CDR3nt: TGTGCCAGCAGCTCGACCCGACAGGGGGCGGGCGATACGCAGTATTTT; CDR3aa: CASSSTRQGAGDTQYF
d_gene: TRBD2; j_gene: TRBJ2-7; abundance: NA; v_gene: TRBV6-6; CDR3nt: TGTGCCAGCAGTTACTCAACTAGCGGGAACCAGTACTTC; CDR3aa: CASSYSTSGNQYF
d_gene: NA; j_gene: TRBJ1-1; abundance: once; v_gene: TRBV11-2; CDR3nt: TGTGCCAGCAGCTTAGGGAGGGGTAACACTGAAGCTTTCTTT; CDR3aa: CASSLGRGNTEAFF
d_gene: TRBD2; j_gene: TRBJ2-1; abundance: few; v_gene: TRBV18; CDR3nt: TGTGCCAGCTCACCACCCGGGGGGGCCTATGAGCAGTTCTTC; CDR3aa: CASSPPGGAYEQFF
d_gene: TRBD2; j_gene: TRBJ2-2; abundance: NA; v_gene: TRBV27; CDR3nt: TGTGCCAGCAACACGGGGGGTACCGGGGAGCTGTTTTTT; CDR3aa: CASNTGGTGELFF
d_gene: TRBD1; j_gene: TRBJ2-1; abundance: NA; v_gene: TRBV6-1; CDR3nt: TGTGCCAGCAGACGCGGACAGGGCCCCTACAATGAGCAGTTCTTC; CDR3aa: CASRRGQGPYNEQFF
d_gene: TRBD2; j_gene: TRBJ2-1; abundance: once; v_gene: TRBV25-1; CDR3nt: TGTGCCAGCAGTGAGCGGGCAGCGGGGGAATACAATGAGCAGTTCTTC; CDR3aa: CASSERAAGEYNEQFF
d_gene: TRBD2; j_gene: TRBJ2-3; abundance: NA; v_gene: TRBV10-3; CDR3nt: TGTGCCATCAACCCTAGCGGAACCAGCACAGATACGCAGTATTTT; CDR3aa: CAINPSGTSTDTQYF
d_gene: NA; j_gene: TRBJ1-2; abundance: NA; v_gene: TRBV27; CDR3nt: TGTGCCAGCAGTTCTCGCCTTAACAGGGTAATGGATGGCTACACCTTC; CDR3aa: CASSSRLNRVMDGYTF
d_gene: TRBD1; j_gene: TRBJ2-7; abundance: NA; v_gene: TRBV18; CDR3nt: TGTGCCAGCTCACCGGAGACAGGGGATACACGGCAGTACTTC; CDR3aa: CASSPETGDTRQYF
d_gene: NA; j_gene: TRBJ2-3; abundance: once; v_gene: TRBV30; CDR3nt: TGTGCCTGCCCAAGGCGCGGGTCAGATACGCAGTATTTT; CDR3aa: CACPRRGSDTQYF
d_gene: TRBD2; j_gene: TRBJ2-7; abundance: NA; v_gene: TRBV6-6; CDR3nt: TGTGCCAGCAACCACTTAGCGGGAGGGCGTTACGAGCAGTACTTC; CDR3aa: CASNHLAGGRYEQYF
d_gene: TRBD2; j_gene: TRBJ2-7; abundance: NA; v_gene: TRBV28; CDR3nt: TGTGCCAGCAGCTCACTAGCGGGAGGTATCTACGAGCAGTACTTC; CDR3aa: CASSSLAGGIYEQYF
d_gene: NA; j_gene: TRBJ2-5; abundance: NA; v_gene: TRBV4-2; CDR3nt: TGTGCCAGCAGTGCGACTAGTTTTGAGACCCAGTACTTC; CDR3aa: CASSATSFETQYF
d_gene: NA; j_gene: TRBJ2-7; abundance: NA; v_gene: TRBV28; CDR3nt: TGTGCCACCGGGGGTAGGAGGACTCTCTACGAGCAGTACTTC; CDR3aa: CATGGRRTLYEQYF
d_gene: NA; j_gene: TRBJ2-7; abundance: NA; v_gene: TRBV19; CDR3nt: TGTGCCAGTAGCTCTGTTAAAACGGGTAACGAGCAGTACTTC; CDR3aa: CASSSVKTGNEQYF
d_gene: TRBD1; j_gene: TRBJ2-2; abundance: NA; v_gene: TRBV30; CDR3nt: TGTGCCTGGATGAGGACAGGGGGCGCCACCGGGGAGCTGTTTTTT; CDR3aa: CAWMRTGGATGELFF
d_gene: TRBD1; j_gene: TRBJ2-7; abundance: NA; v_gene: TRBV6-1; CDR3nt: TGTGCCAGCACCAGGACAGGGCTCTACGAGCAGTACTTC; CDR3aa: CASTRTGLYEQYF